This T cell receptor (beta chain) came from a study of T cells after yellow fever vaccination. Study outcomes and limitations: Post-booster samples contained most primary-vaccination clones (about 96% CD4, about 90% CD8). Abundant clonotypes from the bulk population could get into FACS-sorted repertoires as contaminants.

A universal primer site and UMIs were added as TCR cDNA was made by 5'RACE template switching. TCRdb processed the 5' RACE reads anew with MiXCR; each CDR3 protein has one entry. The profile shows over 300,000 distinct CDR3 sequences, around 3.6% of them singletons. This clonotype was observed a handful of times. Its antigen is still unknown. The CDR3 is made up of 13 amino acids. The V gene's germline CDR1 is KGHSH and CDR2 LQKENI. Between the trimmed V and J ends, which lost 2 bases and 1 base, there was a span of 6 bases. The input for sequencing was PBMCs, taken on the day of the yellow fever booster vaccination. This rearrangement joins TRBV18 to TRBJ2-7; D not resolved. This receptor was identified in a man aged 18 to 30 who received the YFV17D yellow fever vaccine. The CDR3 sequence: CASSPSGSYEQYV. DNA of the CDR3: TGTGCCAGCTCACCATCGGGTTCCTACGAGCAGTACGTC.